These 11 T cell receptor beta chains were all obtained from the same sample, sequenced in a study of radiotherapy plus CTLA-4 blockade in lung cancer. Only in-frame clones appear in the TCRdb table, and some are missing; sequencing was by immunoSEQ multiplex PCR. This table has about 45,000 clones, around 63% appearing once. This material consisted of peripheral blood, taken from a patient treated with radiotherapy plus ipilimumab. These receptors came from a human donor with non-small cell lung cancer who had a partial response to radiotherapy plus ipilimumab.

This clone was counted a few times. The gene calls are TRBV5-1 and TRBJ2-1; TRBD1 aligns across 7 bases. Looked up from germline, CDR1 is SGHRS and CDR2 is YFSETQ. The CDR3 runs 14 residues. Germline trimming cut 6 bases from V and 2 bases from J; bases unmatched to any gene: 5. CDR3 sequence reads: CASMPGQTYNEQFF. As DNA, the CDR3 is TGCGCCAGCATGCCGGGACAGACCTACAATGAGCAGTTCTTC.

V gene TRBV30 combines with J gene TRBJ1-4; D may be TRBD1 (5 bases). The CDR3 consists of 16 residues. From germline, CDR1 is GTSNPN and CDR2 SVGIG (reference sequence). V was shortened by 6 bases and J by 0 bases, with 17 bases between the two germline ends. This chain's CDR3 is CACSLGAITTNEKLFF. CDR3 bases: TGTGCCTGCTCCCTAGGGGCTATCACAACTAATGAAAAACTGTTTTTT.

The chain combines TRBV7-3 with TRBJ2-1; 7 positions match TRBD2. Germline V gene sequence: CDR1 SGHTA, CDR2 FQGTGA. Germline trimming cut 2 bases from V and 8 bases from J; bases unmatched to any gene: 12. The CDR3 is 16 amino acids. The CDR3 spells CASSLVRLASMDEQFF. Written as DNA, the CDR3 is TGTGCCAGCAGCTTAGTTAGACTAGCTAGTATGGATGAGCAGTTCTTC.

V usage is TRBV6-5 and J usage is TRBJ2-5; 7 bases align to TRBD1. J lost 2 bases, V lost 5 bases, and 8 bases had no gene match. CDR1 and CDR2 (germline): MNHEY, SVGAGI. The CDR3 is 15 residues long. The CDR3 spells CASSPIARGQETQYF. CDR3 sequence (DNA): TGTGCCAGCAGTCCCATAGCCAGGGGGCAAGAGACCCAGTACTTC.

V is TRBV19 and J is TRBJ1-5, with a weak D call TRBD1 (6 bases). V lost 5 bases and J lost 0, with 11 bases in between. In germline, CDR1 is LNHDA, CDR2 SQIVND (reference sequence). The CDR3 is 15 residues long. The CDR3 protein is CASSVGHSSNQPQHF. The DNA for the CDR3 is TGTGCCAGTAGTGTGGGACACTCTAGCAATCAGCCCCAGCATTTT.

V gene TRBV30 combines with J gene TRBJ1-1; TRBD1 might be the D (6 bases). The germline V and J ends were trimmed by 2 bases and 6 bases, with 16 bases remaining between them. CDR1 and CDR2 from the germline V gene are GTSNPN and SVGIG (reference sequence). The length of the CDR3 is 14 residues. The CDR3 coding sequence is TGTGCCTGGAGTCCTTCTAATGGACAGTCTGAAGCTTTCTTT. It translates to CAWSPSNGQSEAFF.

This clone was recorded a few times. V usage is TRBV30 and J usage is TRBJ2-4; no reliable D call. V gave up 2 bases and J gave up 2 bases, with 16 bases separating them. CDR1 and CDR2 from the germline V gene are GTSNPN and SVGIG (reference sequence). This CDR3 spans 16 amino acids. This CDR3 reads CAWSNPGVPSKNIQYF. In DNA, the CDR3 is TGTGCCTGGAGTAACCCAGGTGTTCCCTCCAAAAACATTCAGTACTTC. The full variable domain, its missing parts supplied by reference TRBV30 and TRBJ2-4, is SQTIHQWPATLVQPVGSPLSLECTVEGTSNPNLYWYRQAAGRGLQLLFYSVGIGQISSEVPQNLSASRPQDRQFILSSKKLLLSDSGFYLCAWSNPGVPSKNIQYFGAGTRLSVL.

The chain uses TRBV27 and TRBJ2-1; TRBD2 aligns across 10 bases. The V gene end was trimmed by 5 bases and the J gene end by 4 bases; junction bases not matched to a gene: 5. The CDR3 is 15 amino acids. Germline CDR1 is MNHEY and CDR2 is SMNVEV (reference sequence). The chain's CDR3 is CASSPWTSGYNEQFF. Written as DNA, the CDR3 is TGTGCCAGCAGTCCGTGGACTAGCGGTTACAATGAGCAGTTCTTC.

The chain couples TRBV25-1 to TRBJ2-7; D is possibly TRBD2 (6 bases). The CDR3 has 13 amino acids. Germline-derived CDR1 and CDR2 are MGHDK and SYGVNS. The V end was cut by 5 bases, the J end by 5 bases, with 13 bases between. This CDR3 is CASSYGGSDEQYF. Here the CDR3 DNA reads TGTGCCAGCAGTTACGGGGGAAGCGACGAGCAGTACTTC.

V is TRBV7-9 and J is TRBJ1-3; D remains unclear. The ends were cut back, 1 base at V and 0 bases at J, with 10 bases in the middle. The CDR3 sequence is 16 residues long. CDR1 is SEHNR, CDR2 FQNEAQ, per germline (reference sequence). This CDR3 is CASSLGVGSSGNTIYF. In DNA form, the CDR3 reads TGTGCCAGCAGCTTAGGAGTTGGGAGCTCTGGAAACACCATATATTTT. The whole variable domain, filled in from reference TRBV7-9 and TRBJ1-3, reads DTGVSQNPRHKITKRGQNVTFRCDPISEHNRLYWYRQTLGQGPEFLTYFQNEAQLEKSRLLSDRFSAERPKGSFSTLEIQRTEQGDSAMYLCASSLGVGSSGNTIYFGEGSWLTVV.

This clone came up a few times. The chain joins TRBV19 to TRBJ1-3, with D perhaps matching TRBD1 (5 bases). Trimming took off 6 bases at V and 0 bases at J, with 12 bases between the two ends. From germline, CDR1 is LNHDA and CDR2 SQIVND (reference sequence). This CDR3 comprises 15 residues. The CDR3: CASSDAGYSGNTIYF. As DNA, the CDR3 is TGTGCCAGTAGCGACGCAGGGTACTCTGGAAACACCATATATTTT. Full variable domain (missing parts from reference TRBV19 and TRBJ1-3): DGGITQSPKYLFRKEGQNVTLSCEQNLNHDAMYWYRQDPGQGLRLIYYSQIVNDFQKGDIAEGYSVSREKKESFPLTVTSAQKNPTAFYLCASSDAGYSGNTIYFGEGSWLTVV.